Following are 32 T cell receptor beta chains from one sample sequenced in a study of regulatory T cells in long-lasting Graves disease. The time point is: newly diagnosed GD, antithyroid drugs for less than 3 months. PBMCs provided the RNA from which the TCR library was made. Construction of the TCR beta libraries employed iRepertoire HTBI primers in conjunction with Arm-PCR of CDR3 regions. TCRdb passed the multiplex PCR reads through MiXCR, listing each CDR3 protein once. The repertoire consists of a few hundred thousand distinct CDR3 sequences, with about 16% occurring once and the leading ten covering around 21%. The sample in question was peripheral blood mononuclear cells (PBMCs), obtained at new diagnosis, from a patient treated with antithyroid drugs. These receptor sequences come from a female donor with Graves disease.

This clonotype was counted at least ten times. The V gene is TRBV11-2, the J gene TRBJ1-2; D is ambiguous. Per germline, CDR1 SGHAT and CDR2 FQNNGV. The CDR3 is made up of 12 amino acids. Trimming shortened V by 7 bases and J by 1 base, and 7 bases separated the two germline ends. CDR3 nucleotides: TGTGCCAGCAAGGTCGTTAACTATGGCTACACCTTC. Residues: CASKVVNYGYTF.

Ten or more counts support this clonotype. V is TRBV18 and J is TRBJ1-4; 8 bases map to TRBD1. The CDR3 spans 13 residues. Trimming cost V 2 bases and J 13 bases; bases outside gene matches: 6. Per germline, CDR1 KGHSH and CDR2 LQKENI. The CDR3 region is CASSPEAGGRLFF. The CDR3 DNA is TGTGCCAGCTCACCAGAGGCAGGGGGCAGACTGTTTTTT.

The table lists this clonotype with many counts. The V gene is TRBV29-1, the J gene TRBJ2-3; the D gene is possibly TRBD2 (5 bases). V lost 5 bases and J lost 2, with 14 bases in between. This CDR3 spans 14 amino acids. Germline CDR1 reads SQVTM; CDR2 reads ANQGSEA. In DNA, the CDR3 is TGCAGCGTTCGAGGGTACCTTAACACAGATACGCAGTATTTT. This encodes CSVRGYLNTDTQYF.

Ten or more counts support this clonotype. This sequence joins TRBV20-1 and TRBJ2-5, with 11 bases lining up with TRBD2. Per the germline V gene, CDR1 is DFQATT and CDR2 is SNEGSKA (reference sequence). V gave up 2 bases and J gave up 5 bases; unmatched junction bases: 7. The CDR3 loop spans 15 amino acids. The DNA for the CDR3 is TGCAGTGCTAGAAGCTCGGCTAGCGGGAGGGAGACCCAGTACTTC. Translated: CSARSSASGRETQYF.

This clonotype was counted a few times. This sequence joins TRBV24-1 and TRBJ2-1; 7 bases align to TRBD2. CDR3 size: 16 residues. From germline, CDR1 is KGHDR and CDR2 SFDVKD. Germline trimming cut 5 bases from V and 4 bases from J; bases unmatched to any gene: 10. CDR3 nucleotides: TGTGCCACCAGTGGTCTTCAGGGAGGGAGTTACAATGAGCAGTTCTTC. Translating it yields CATSGLQGGSYNEQFF.

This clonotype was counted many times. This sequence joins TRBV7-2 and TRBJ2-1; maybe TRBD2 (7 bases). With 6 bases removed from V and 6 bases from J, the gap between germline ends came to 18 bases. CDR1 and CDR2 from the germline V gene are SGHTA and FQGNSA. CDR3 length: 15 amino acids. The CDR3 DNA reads TGTGCCAGCAGTCCTTCGCGGGGGCGCGGCAATGAGCAGTTCTTC. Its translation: CASSPSRGRGNEQFF.

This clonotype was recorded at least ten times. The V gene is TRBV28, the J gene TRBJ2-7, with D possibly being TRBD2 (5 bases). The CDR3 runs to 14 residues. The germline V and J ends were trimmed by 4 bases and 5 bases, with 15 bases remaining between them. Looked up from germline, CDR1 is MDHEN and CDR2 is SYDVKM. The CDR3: CASSWNEGRDEQYF. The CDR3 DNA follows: TGTGCCAGCAGTTGGAATGAGGGCCGCGACGAGCAGTACTTC.

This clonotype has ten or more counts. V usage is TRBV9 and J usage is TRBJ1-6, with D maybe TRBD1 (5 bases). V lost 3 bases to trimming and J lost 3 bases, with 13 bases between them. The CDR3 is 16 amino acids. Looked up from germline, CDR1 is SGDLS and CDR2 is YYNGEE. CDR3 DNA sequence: TGTGCCAGCAGCGCGCAGGGACTCCACTATAATTCACCCCTCCACTTT. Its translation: CASSAQGLHYNSPLHF.

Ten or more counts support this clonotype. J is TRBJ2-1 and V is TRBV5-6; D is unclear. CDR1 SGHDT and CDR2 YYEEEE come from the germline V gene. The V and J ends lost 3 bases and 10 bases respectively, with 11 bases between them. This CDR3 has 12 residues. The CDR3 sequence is CASSSVVYEQFF. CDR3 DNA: TGTGCCAGCAGCTCCGTGGTCTACGAGCAGTTCTTC.

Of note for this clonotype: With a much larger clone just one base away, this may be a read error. The chain's CDR3 is CANSPGRVGSEQYF. CDR3 DNA sequence: TGTGCCAACTCACCCGGTCGCGTGGGGAGTGAGCAGTACTTC. This rearrangement joins TRBV18 to TRBJ2-7, with TRBD2 as a possible D gene (5 bases). Germline V gene sequence: CDR1 KGHSH, CDR2 LQKENI. The CDR3 length is 14 residues.

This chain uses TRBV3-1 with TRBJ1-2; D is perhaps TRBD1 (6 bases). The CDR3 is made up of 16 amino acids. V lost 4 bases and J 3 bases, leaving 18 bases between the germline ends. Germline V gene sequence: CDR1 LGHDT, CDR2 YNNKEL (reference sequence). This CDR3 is CASSPFSGRGDYGYTF. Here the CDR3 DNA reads TGTGCCAGCAGCCCCTTCTCTGGCAGGGGAGACTATGGCTACACCTTC.

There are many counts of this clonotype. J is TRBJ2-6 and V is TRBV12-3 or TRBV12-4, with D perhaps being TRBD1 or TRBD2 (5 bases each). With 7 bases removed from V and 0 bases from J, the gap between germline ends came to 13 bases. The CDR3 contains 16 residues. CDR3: CASTLMGTSGANVLTF. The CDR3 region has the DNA TGTGCCAGCACCTTGATGGGGACCTCTGGGGCCAACGTCCTGACTTTC.

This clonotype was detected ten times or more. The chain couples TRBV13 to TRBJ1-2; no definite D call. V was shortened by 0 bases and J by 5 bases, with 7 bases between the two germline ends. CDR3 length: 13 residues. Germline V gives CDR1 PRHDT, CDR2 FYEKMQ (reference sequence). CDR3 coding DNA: TGTGCCAGCAGCTTAGGGGCAGGTTATGGCTACACCTTC. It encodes CASSLGAGYGYTF.

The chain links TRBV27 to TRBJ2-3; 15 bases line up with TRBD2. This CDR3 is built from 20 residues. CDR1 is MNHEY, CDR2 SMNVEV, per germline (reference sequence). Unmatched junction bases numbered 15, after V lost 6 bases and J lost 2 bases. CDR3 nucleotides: TGTGCCAGCAGAGGGAGCAAGGGGGGACTAGCGGGAGGTTCCACAGATACGCAGTATTTT. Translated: CASRGSKGGLAGGSTDTQYF.

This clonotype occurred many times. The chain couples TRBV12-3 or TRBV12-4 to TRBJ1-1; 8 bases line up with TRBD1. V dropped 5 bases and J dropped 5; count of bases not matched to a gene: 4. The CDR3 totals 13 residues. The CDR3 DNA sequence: TGTGCCAGCAGTCGGACAGGGAAGACTGAAGCTTTCTTT. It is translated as CASSRTGKTEAFF.

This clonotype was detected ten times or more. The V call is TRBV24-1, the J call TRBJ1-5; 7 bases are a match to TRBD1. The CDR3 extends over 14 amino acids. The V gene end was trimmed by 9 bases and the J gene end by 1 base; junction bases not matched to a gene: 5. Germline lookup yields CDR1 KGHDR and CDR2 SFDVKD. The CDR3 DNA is TGTGCCACCGGAGGCAGGGGGAGCAATCAGCCCCAGCATTTT. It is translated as CATGGRGSNQPQHF.

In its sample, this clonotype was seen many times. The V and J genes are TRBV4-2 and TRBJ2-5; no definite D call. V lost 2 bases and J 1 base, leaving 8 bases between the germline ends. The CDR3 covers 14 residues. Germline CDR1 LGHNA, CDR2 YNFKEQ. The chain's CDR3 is CASSQTATQETQYF. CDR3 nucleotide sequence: TGTGCCAGCAGCCAAACAGCGACCCAAGAGACCCAGTACTTC.

The CDR3 region is CASSAGRRGLNTEAFF. The DNA for the CDR3 is TGTGCCAGTAGTGCTGGCCGTAGGGGGCTGAACACTGAAGCTTTCTTT. J is TRBJ1-1 and V is TRBV19, with TRBD1 identical over 7 bases. The CDR3 consists of 16 residues. CDR1 is LNHDA, CDR2 SQIVND, per germline (reference sequence). V dropped 5 bases and J dropped 0; count of bases not matched to a gene: 9.

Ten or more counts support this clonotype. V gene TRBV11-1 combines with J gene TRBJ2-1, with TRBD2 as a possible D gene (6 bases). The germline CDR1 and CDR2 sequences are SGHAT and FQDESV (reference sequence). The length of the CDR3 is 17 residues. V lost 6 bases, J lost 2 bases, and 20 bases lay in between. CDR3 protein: CASSSVWVGEAYNEQFF. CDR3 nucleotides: TGTGCCAGCAGTTCCGTGTGGGTGGGGGAGGCCTACAATGAGCAGTTCTTC.

CDR3 sequence (DNA): TGCGCCAGCAGCCCTTGGGGGCAGGACACAGATACGCAGTATTTT. Translating gives CASSPWGQDTDTQYF. The chain has TRBV5-1 and TRBJ2-3, with D perhaps matching TRBD1 (6 bases). This CDR3 spans 15 amino acids. In germline, CDR1 is SGHRS, CDR2 YFSETQ. V was cut by 4 bases and J by 2 bases, with 14 bases left in between.

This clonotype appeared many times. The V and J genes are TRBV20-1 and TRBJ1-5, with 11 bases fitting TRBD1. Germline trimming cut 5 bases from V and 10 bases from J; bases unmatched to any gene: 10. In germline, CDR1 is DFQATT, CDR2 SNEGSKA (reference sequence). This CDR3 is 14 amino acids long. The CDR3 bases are TGCAGTGCTCAACTGGGACAGGGGGAGGATCCCCAGCATTTT. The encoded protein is CSAQLGQGEDPQHF.

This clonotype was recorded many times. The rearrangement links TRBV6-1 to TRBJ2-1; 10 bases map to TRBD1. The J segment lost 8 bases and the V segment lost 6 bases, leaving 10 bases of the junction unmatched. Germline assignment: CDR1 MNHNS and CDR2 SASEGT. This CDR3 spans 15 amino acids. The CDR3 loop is CASRTGTGEVHEQFF. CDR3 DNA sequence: TGTGCCAGCAGGACCGGGACAGGGGAGGTCCATGAGCAGTTCTTC.

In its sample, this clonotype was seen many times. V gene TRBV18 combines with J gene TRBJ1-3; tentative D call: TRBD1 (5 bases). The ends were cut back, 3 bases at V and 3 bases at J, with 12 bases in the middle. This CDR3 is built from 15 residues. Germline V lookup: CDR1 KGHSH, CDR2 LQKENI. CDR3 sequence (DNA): TGTGCCAGCTCACCTGGGGCATCCCTTGGAAACACCATATATTTT. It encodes CASSPGASLGNTIYF. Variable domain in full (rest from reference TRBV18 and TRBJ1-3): NAGVMQNPRHLVRRRGQEARLRCSPMKGHSHVYWYRQLPEEGLKFMVYLQKENIIDESGMPKERFSAEFPKEGPSILRIQQVVRGDSAAYFCASSPGASLGNTIYFGEGSWLTVV.

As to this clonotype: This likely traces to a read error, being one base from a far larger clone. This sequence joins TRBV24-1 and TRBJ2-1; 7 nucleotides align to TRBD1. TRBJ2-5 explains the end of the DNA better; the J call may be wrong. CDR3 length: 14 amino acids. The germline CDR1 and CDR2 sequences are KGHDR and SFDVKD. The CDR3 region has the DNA TGTGCCACCAGTGGTCCCGGGACAGCCGAAACCCAGTACTTC. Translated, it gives CATSGPGTAETQYF.

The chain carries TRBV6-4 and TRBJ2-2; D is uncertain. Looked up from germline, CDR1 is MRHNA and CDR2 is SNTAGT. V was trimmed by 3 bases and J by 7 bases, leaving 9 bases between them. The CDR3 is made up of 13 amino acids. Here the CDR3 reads CASSEAHGGELFF. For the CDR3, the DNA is TGTGCCAGCAGTGAGGCCCACGGCGGGGAGCTGTTTTTT.

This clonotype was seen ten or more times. For the CDR3, the DNA is TGTGCCAGCAGGTACGGGACTTTTTACGAGCAGTACTTC. Translated: CASRYGTFYEQYF. The chain has TRBV2 and TRBJ2-7; TRBD2 is a possible D gene (6 bases). Deletions cut 6 bases from V and 4 bases from J, with 13 bases between. In germline, CDR1 is SNHLY, CDR2 FYNNEI. This CDR3 contains 13 residues.

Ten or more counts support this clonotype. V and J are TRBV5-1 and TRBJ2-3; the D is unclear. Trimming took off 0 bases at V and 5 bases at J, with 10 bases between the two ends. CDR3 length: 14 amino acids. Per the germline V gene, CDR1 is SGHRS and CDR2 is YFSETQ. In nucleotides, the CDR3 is TGCGCCAGCAGCTTGGGGCCCAGGCGAGATACGCAGTATTTT. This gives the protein CASSLGPRRDTQYF.

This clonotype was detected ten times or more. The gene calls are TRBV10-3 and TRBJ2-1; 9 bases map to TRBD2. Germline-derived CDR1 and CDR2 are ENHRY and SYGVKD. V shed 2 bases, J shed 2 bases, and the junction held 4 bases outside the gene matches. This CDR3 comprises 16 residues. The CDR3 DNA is TGTGCCATCAGTGAGGGCTCTAGCGGGACCTACAATGAGCAGTTCTTC. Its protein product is CAISEGSSGTYNEQFF.

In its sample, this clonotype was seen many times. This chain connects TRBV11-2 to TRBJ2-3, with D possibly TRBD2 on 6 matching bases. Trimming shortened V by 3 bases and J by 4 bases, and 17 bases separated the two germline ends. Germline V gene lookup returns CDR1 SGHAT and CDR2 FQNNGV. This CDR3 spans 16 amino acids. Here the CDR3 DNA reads TGTGCCAGCAGCTTGACTCCGGGACTTTTCGCAGATACGCAGTATTTT. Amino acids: CASSLTPGLFADTQYF. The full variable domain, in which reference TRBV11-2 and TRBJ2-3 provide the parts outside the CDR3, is EAGVAQSPRYKIIEKRQSVAFWCNPISGHATLYWYQQILGQGPKLLIQFQNNGVVDDSQLPKDRFSAERLKGVDSTLKIQPAKLEDSAVYLCASSLTPGLFADTQYFGPGTRLTVL.

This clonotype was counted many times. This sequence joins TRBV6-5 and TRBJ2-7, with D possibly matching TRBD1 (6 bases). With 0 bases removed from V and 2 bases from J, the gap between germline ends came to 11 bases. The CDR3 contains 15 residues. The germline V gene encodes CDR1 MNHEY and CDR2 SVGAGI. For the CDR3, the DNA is TGTGCCAGCAGTTACTCGTCAGGGGCCCCCTACGAGCAGTACTTC. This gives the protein CASSYSSGAPYEQYF.

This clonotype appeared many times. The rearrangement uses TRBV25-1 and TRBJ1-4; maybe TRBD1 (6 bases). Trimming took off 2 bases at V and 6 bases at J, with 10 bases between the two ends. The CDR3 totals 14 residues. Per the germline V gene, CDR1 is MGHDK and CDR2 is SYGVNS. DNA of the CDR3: TGTGCCAGCAGTGAAAGGGGGGGGCATGAAAAACTGTTTTTT. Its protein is CASSERGGHEKLFF.

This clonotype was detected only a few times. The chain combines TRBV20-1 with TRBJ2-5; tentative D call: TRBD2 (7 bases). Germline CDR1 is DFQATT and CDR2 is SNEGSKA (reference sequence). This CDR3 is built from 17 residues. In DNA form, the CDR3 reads TGCAGGGACCAAGGGGGGCGGGAGACCCGGATCCGAGAGACCCAGTACTTC. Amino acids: CRDQGGRETRIRETQYF.